These 26 T cell receptor beta chains share one sample of origin, sequenced in a study of PD-L1 blockade in urothelial cancer. As for time point: pretreatment peripheral blood. The repertoire was sequenced with immunoSEQ multiplex PCR; TCRdb's copy has only in-frame clones and lacks some. Of some 57,000 clones detected, roughly 80% appear once; the ten largest clones hold roughly 1.4%. The starting material was PBMCs, obtained around atezolizumab (anti-PD-L1) treatment. Receptor source: a man aged 50 to 60 with urothelial cancer.

The V gene is TRBV18, the J gene TRBJ2-1, with 9 bases aligning to TRBD1. V gave up 5 bases and J gave up 8 bases; unmatched junction bases: 7. Germline values: CDR1 KGHSH, CDR2 LQKENI. CDR3 length: 14 residues. The CDR3 nucleotides read TGTGCCAGCTCATACAGGGGGCTCGGCGATGAGCAGTTCTTC. Its protein is CASSYRGLGDEQFF.

In DNA, the CDR3 is TGCGCCAGCAGCTTCAGGGCCCCAGGTACCTACGAGCAGTACTTC. Amino acids: CASSFRAPGTYEQYF. The gene calls are TRBV5-1 and TRBJ2-7; maybe TRBD1 (5 bases). V lost 2 bases to trimming and J lost 2 bases, with 14 bases between them. Germline values: CDR1 SGHRS, CDR2 YFSETQ. The CDR3 sequence is 15 residues long.

The chain is built from TRBV7-4 and TRBJ2-1; TRBD2 aligns across 8 bases. Trimming cost V 5 bases and J 6 bases; bases outside gene matches: 6. Germline V lookup: CDR1 SGHVT, CDR2 SQSDAQ. This CDR3 spans 14 amino acids. DNA for the CDR3: TGTGCCAGCAGCGGACGACTAGCGTCCAATGAGCAGTTCTTC. Translation gives CASSGRLASNEQFF.

The V gene is TRBV10-3, the J gene TRBJ2-7; D perhaps matches TRBD2 (5 bases). The length of the CDR3 is 14 residues. CDR1 and CDR2 (germline): ENHRY, SYGVKD. The germline V and J ends were trimmed by 4 bases and 3 bases, with 13 bases remaining between them. CDR3 sequence: CAISAGNSIYEQYF. As DNA, the CDR3 is TGTGCCATCAGTGCCGGGAACTCCATCTACGAGCAGTACTTC.

The chain recombines TRBV25-1 with TRBJ2-7, with TRBD1 identical over 9 bases. After removal of 3 bases from V and 4 bases from J, the junction contained 4 bases not matched to a gene. CDR1 and CDR2 from the germline V gene are MGHDK and SYGVNS. The CDR3 is 14 residues long. The CDR3 bases are TGTGCCAGCAGTGACGGGACAGGGATGTACGAGCAGTACTTC. Protein: CASSDGTGMYEQYF.

The chain recombines TRBV9 with TRBJ2-3; D may be TRBD2 (6 bases). This CDR3 contains 14 residues. V was trimmed by 2 bases and J by 2 bases, leaving 9 bases between them. The germline CDR1 and CDR2 sequences are SGDLS and YYNGEE. Here the CDR3 DNA reads TGTGCCAGCAGCGTGTTAGCGGTCACAGATACGCAGTATTTT. It translates to CASSVLAVTDTQYF.

J is TRBJ2-7 and V is TRBV19; 8 bases are shared with TRBD1. V lost 4 bases to trimming and J lost 3 bases; unmatched junction nucleotides: 2. The CDR3 contains 13 residues. Germline assignment: CDR1 LNHDA and CDR2 SQIVND (reference sequence). The CDR3 nucleotides read TGTGCCAGTAGTACCGGACAGGGCTACGAGCAGTACTTC. This codes for CASSTGQGYEQYF.

The J gene is TRBJ2-7, the V gene TRBV9; 10 bases line up with TRBD1. J was trimmed by 4 bases and V by 3 bases; bases with no gene match: 4. Germline lookup yields CDR1 SGDLS and CDR2 YYNGEE. This CDR3 comprises 14 residues. CDR3 region: CASSGGTGEYEQYF. DNA of the CDR3: TGTGCCAGCAGCGGAGGGACAGGGGAATACGAGCAGTACTTC. Full variable domain (missing parts from reference TRBV9 and TRBJ2-7): DSGVTQTPKHLITATGQRVTLRCSPRSGDLSVYWYQQSLDQGLQFLIQYYNGEERAKGNILERFSAQQFPDLHSELNLSSLELGDSALYFCASSGGTGEYEQYFGPGTRLTVT.

This chain links TRBV7-9 with TRBJ2-7; D unresolved. Trimming removed 2 bases from V and 4 bases from J, with 6 bases in between. There are 12 residues in the CDR3. CDR1 is SEHNR and CDR2 is FQNEAQ in the germline V gene (reference sequence). CDR3 amino acids: CASSLPLYEQYF. The DNA of the CDR3 is TGTGCCAGCAGCTTACCCCTATACGAGCAGTACTTC.

The DNA of the CDR3 is TGTGCCAGCAGTAAGCCCCCGGTCTATGGCTACACCTTC. It is translated as CASSKPPVYGYTF. V gene TRBV6-5 combines with J gene TRBJ1-2; D uncertain. The length of the CDR3 is 13 residues. V was cut by 5 bases and J by 4 bases, with 11 bases left in between. CDR1 and CDR2 from the germline V gene are MNHEY and SVGAGI.

The chain links TRBV2 to TRBJ1-4; perhaps TRBD1 as D (6 bases). Germline CDR1 is SNHLY and CDR2 is FYNNEI. V was cut by 7 bases and J by 3 bases, with 15 bases left in between. The CDR3 has 15 residues. The CDR3 DNA reads TGTGCCAGCATGGGGCAGGGGATGTCTAATGAAAAACTGTTTTTT. Translated, it gives CASMGQGMSNEKLFF.

The gene calls are TRBV11-3 and TRBJ2-1, with D hard to call. This CDR3 has 15 amino acids. V shed 0 bases and J shed 1 base, with 7 bases lying between them. Germline loops: CDR1 SGHNT, CDR2 YENEEA. The CDR3 DNA reads TGTGCCAGCAGCTTAGAGGCGGAGTCCTACAATGAGCAGTTCTTC. The encoded protein is CASSLEAESYNEQFF.

The J gene is TRBJ1-6, the V gene TRBV7-9; D not resolved. This CDR3 comprises 15 residues. Germline V gene lookup returns CDR1 SEHNR and CDR2 FQNEAQ (reference sequence). V gave up 5 bases and J gave up 0 bases, with 8 bases separating them. CDR3 protein: CASSTESSYNSPLHF. The CDR3 DNA reads as TGTGCCAGCAGCACGGAGAGCTCCTATAATTCACCCCTCCACTTT.

The J gene is TRBJ2-5, the V gene TRBV5-1, with TRBD2 matching over 12 bases. Trimming cost V 3 bases and J 1 base; bases outside gene matches: 4. Germline V gene sequence: CDR1 SGHRS, CDR2 YFSETQ. CDR3 length equals 16 residues. The CDR3 DNA reads as TGCGCCAGCAGCTCCCCGGGACTAGCGGGCCAAGAGACCCAGTACTTC. This encodes CASSSPGLAGQETQYF. The whole variable domain, filled in from reference TRBV5-1 and TRBJ2-5, reads KAGVTQTPRYLIKTRGQQVTLSCSPISGHRSVSWYQQTPGQGLQFLFEYFSETQRNKGNFPGRFSGRQFSNSRSEMNVSTLELGDSALYLCASSSPGLAGQETQYFGPGTRLLVL.

The chain uses TRBV19 and TRBJ2-7, with a possible D match to TRBD1 (5 bases). This CDR3 has 15 residues. With 2 bases removed from V and 4 bases from J, the gap between germline ends came to 15 bases. Germline CDR1 LNHDA, CDR2 SQIVND (reference sequence). The CDR3 DNA reads TGTGCCAGTAGTATAACTCGGCAGGGCGGATACGAGCAGTACTTC. Its translation is CASSITRQGGYEQYF.

V is TRBV7-2 and J is TRBJ1-2; 7 bases map to TRBD1. Germline V lookup: CDR1 SGHTA, CDR2 FQGNSA. The CDR3 has 16 residues. J lost 0 bases, V lost 4 bases, and 8 bases had no gene match. The CDR3 DNA reads TGTGCCAGCAGCTACAACATCGGGACAGCTAACTATGGCTACACCTTC. Amino acid sequence: CASSYNIGTANYGYTF.

With regard to this clone: Its ends do not fully match the called genes, so a read error is possible. The CDR3 nucleotides read TGTGCCTGGAAGATGACTAGCGGGGGGCTGTTTTTT. It yields the protein CAWKMTSGGLFF. The chain recombines TRBV30 with TRBJ2-2, with 12 bases identical to TRBD2. The CDR3 sequence is 12 residues long. The germline gives CDR1 GTSNPN, CDR2 SVGIG (reference sequence).

The gene calls are TRBV5-1 and TRBJ1-1, with a tentative D call TRBD1 (5 bases). The germline V gene encodes CDR1 SGHRS and CDR2 YFSETQ. With 4 bases removed from V and 2 bases from J, the gap between germline ends came to 15 bases. The CDR3 runs to 15 residues. The CDR3 region is CASSPGAGGNTEAFF. The CDR3 DNA sequence: TGCGCCAGCAGCCCCGGGGCCGGGGGAAACACTGAAGCTTTCTTT.

This clone was seen once. The rearrangement joins TRBV5-1 to TRBJ1-6; 7 bases match TRBD1. CDR1 is SGHRS, CDR2 YFSETQ, per germline. The CDR3 is 15 amino acids. The V segment lost 5 bases and the J segment 4 bases; nucleotides outside the gene matches: 6. In DNA form, the CDR3 reads TGCGCCAGCAGGGAGACAGGGCCATATAATTCACCCCTCCACTTT. Its protein is CASRETGPYNSPLHF.

The chain recombines TRBV5-4 with TRBJ1-1, with no clear D. The CDR3 runs 12 residues. Trimming left V 3 bases short and J 6 bases short, with 9 bases between. Germline loops: CDR1 SGHNT, CDR2 YYREEE (reference sequence). In nucleotides, the CDR3 is TGTGCCAGCAGCTCGCGTCGGGCTGAAGCTTTCTTT. It yields the protein CASSSRRAEAFF.

The V gene is TRBV5-6, the J gene TRBJ2-4; TRBD2 aligns across 12 bases. Germline V gives CDR1 SGHDT, CDR2 YYEEEE. V shed 1 base and J 6 bases; nucleotides not matched to a gene: 5. The CDR3 runs 16 residues. This CDR3 is CASSLYLAGGGNIQYF. The CDR3 coding sequence is TGTGCCAGCAGCTTGTACCTAGCGGGAGGGGGAAACATTCAGTACTTC.

The chain links TRBV10-2 to TRBJ1-3, with a tentative D call TRBD1 (5 bases). With 2 bases removed from V and 1 base from J, the gap between germline ends came to 12 bases. CDR1 is WSHSY and CDR2 is SAAADI in the germline V gene. The CDR3 has 16 amino acids. The CDR3 sequence: CASSEQGTPSGNTIYF. CDR3 DNA sequence: TGCGCCAGCAGTGAGCAGGGTACCCCTTCTGGAAACACCATATATTTT.

The V and J genes are TRBV25-1 and TRBJ2-7; 7 nucleotides align to TRBD2. The trim removed 4 bases at V and 5 bases at J, leaving 2 bases unmatched. The CDR3 has 12 residues. Looked up from germline, CDR1 is MGHDK and CDR2 is SYGVNS. The CDR3 DNA follows: TGTGCCAGCAGTGGGGGGGGTCACGAGCAGTACTTC. Protein sequence: CASSGGGHEQYF.

The V and J genes are TRBV30 and TRBJ2-5; 7 bases are a match to TRBD2. Germline CDR1 and CDR2: GTSNPN and SVGIG (reference sequence). The J segment lost 5 bases and the V segment lost 8 bases, leaving 11 bases of the junction unmatched. This CDR3 contains 13 residues. The CDR3 DNA reads as TGTGCCGTCGTCCCGGGAGGAAAGGAGACCCAGTACTTC. This encodes CAVVPGGKETQYF.

V is TRBV7-3 and J is TRBJ2-7; TRBD2 is a possible D gene (6 bases). Trimming cost V 2 bases and J 7 bases, with 33 bases left between them. CDR3 length: 20 residues. CDR1 and CDR2 (germline): SGHTA, FQGTGA. CDR3 loop: CASSLPGITGRRVLIWEQYF. The DNA for the CDR3 is TGTGCCAGCAGCTTACCGGGTATCACCGGGCGGAGGGTTTTAATCTGGGAGCAGTACTTC.

This chain connects TRBV4-1 to TRBJ1-2; D is possibly TRBD1 (5 bases). This CDR3 spans 14 amino acids. Germline V gene sequence: CDR1 MGHRA, CDR2 YSYEKL. The V end was cut by 1 base, the J end by 7 bases, with 13 bases between. CDR3 loop: CASSQGFWTSGYTF. The DNA of the CDR3 is TGCGCCAGCAGCCAAGGTTTTTGGACATCTGGCTACACCTTC.